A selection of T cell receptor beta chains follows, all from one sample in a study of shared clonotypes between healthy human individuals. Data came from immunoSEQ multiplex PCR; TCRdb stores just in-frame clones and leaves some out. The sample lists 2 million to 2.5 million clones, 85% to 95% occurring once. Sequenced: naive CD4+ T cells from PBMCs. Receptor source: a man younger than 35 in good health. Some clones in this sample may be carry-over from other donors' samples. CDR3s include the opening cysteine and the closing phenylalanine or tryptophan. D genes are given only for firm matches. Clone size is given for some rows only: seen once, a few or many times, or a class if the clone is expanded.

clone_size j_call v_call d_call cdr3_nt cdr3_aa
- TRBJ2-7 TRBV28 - TGTGCCAGCAGAGGTACCTACGAGCAGTACTTC CASRGTYEQYF
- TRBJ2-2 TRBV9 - TGTGCCAGCAGCGTAGCTGGGGGGAACACCGGGGAGCTGTTTTTT CASSVAGGNTGELFF
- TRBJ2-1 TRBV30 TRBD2 TGTGCCTGGAGTCTAACCGGGACTAGCAAAACCTACAATGAGCAGTTCTTC CAWSLTGTSKTYNEQFF
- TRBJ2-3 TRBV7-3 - TGTGCCAGCAGCCTGCTGCCGGGACTGGCAACAGATACGCAGTATTTT CASSLLPGLATDTQYF
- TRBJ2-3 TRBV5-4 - TGTGCCAGCAGCCGCTATGACACAGCCACAGATACGCAGTATTTT CASSRYDTATDTQYF
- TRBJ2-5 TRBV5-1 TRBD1 TGCGCCAGCAGGGAACCGGGACAGGGGGCGTCCAGGGAGACCCAGTACTTC CASREPGQGASRETQYF
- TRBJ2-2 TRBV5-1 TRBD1 TGCGCCAGCAGCCCGACAGGGCCCGGGGAGCTGTTTTTT CASSPTGPGELFF
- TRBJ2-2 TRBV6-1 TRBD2 TGTGCCAGCAAGCACATGGTAGCGGGAGACCGGGAGCTGTTTTTT CASKHMVAGDRELFF
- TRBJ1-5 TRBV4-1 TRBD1 TGCGCCAGCAGCCGCTCCGGGACAGGGAATCAGCCCCAGCATTTT CASSRSGTGNQPQHF
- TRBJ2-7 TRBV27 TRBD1 TGTGCCACCAAGGGGACAGACTCCTACGAGCAGTACTTC CATKGTDSYEQYF
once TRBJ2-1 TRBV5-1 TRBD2 TGCGCCAGCAGTTATGTAACTAGCGGGAGCTCCTACAATGAGCAGTTCTTC CASSYVTSGSSYNEQFF
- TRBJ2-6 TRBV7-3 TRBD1 TGTGCCAGCAGCGTGACAGGGCTTGGGGCCAACGTCCTGACTTTC CASSVTGLGANVLTF
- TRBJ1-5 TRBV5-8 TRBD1 TGTGCCAGCAGCCTGAGGATGGACAGGGGGAATCAGCCCCAGCATTTT CASSLRMDRGNQPQHF
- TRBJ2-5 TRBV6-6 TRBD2 TGTGCCAGCAGCTGGGGAGGGCAAGAGACCCAGTACTTC CASSWGGQETQYF
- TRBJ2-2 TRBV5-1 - TGCGCCAGCAGCTTGGAACTCACCACCGGGGAGCTGTTTTTT CASSLELTTGELFF
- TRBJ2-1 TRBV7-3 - TGTGCCAGCAGCTTAAATCCTCGCGCCCGCTCCTACAATGAGCAGTTCTTC CASSLNPRARSYNEQFF
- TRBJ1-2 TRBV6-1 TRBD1 TGTGCCAGCCGGGACAGGGGAGACGGCTACACCTTC CASRDRGDGYTF
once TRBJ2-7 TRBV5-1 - TGCGCCAGCAGCTGGGACAACACCTACGAGCAGTACTTC CASSWDNTYEQYF
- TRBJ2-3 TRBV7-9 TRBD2 TGTGCCAGCAGTCGTCCCGGGACTAGCGGAAGAACTAGCACAGATACGCAGTATTTT CASSRPGTSGRTSTDTQYF
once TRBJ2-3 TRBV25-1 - TGTGCCAGCAGTGCGGCACCAGATACGCAGTATTTT CASSAAPDTQYF
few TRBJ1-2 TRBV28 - TGTGCCAGCAGTCTTGGGGGGAACTATGGCTACACCTTC CASSLGGNYGYTF
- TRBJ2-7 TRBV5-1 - TGCGCCAGCAGCTTCGGGGACTCCTACGAGCAGTACTTC CASSFGDSYEQYF
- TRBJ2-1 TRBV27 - TGTGCCAGCAGTTTCGGACAGCCTCGGAATGAGCAGTTCTTC CASSFGQPRNEQFF
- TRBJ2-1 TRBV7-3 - TGTGCCAGCAGCCCCCTAGGAGTCGATGAGCAGTTCTTC CASSPLGVDEQFF
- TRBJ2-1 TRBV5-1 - TGCGCCAGCAGCTTGGAGGGAAGCTCCTACAATGAGCAGTTCTTC CASSLEGSSYNEQFF
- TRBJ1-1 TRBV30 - TGTGCCTGGAGGCCGTTCACTGAAGCTTTCTTT CAWRPFTEAFF
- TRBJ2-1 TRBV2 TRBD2 TGTGCCAGCAGTGAAATGGGACTAGTCTCGCTAAATGAGCAGTTCTTC CASSEMGLVSLNEQFF
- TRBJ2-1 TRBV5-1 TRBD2 TGCGCCAGCAGATCTAACCGGGAGGCCTACAATGAGCAGTTCTTC CASRSNREAYNEQFF
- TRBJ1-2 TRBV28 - TGTGCCAGCTCGTCCCGCTATGGCTACACCTTC CASSSRYGYTF
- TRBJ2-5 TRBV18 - TGTGCCAGCTCACCGACTAGGTCCCAAGAGACCCAGTACTTC CASSPTRSQETQYF
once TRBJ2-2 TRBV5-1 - TGCGCCAGCAGCGCGGATACGAACACCGGGGAGCTGTTTTTT CASSADTNTGELFF
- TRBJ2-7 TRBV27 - TGTGCCAGCAGTTTAAATTTCGGCCTCAGCTCTAACGAGCAGTACTTC CASSLNFGLSSNEQYF
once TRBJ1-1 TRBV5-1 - TGCGCCAGCAGCTTGTTTTCCCTGGACTCTGAAGCTTTCTTT CASSLFSLDSEAFF
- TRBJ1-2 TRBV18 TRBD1 TGTGCCAGCTCACCACTAACTCCGGGACAGAACTATGGCTACACCTTC CASSPLTPGQNYGYTF
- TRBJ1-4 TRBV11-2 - TGTGCCAGCAGCTTAGCGGGGATCCGAACTAATGAAAAACTGTTTTTT CASSLAGIRTNEKLFF
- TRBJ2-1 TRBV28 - TGTGCCAGCAGTTTACCCCCGGACAGATACTCCTACAATGAGCAGTTCTTC CASSLPPDRYSYNEQFF